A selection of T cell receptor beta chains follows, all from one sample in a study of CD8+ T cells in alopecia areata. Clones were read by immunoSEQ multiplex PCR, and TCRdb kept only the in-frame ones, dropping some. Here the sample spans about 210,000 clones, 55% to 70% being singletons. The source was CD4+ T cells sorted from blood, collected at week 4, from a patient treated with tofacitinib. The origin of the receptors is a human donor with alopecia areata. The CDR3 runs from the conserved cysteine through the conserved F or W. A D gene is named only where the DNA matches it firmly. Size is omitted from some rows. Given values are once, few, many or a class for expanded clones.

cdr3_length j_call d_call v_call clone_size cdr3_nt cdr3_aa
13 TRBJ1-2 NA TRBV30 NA TGTGCCTGGAGTGCCGATCTTAACTATGGCTACACCTTC CAWSADLNYGYTF
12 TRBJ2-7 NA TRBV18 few TGTGCCAGCTCAGAGGGCCCCTACGAGCAGTACTTC CASSEGPYEQYF
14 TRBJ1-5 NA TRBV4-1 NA TGCGCCAGCAGCCGCGGACAGACCAATCAGCCCCAGCATTTT CASSRGQTNQPQHF
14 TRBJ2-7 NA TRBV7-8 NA TGTGCCAGCAGCTTATCCGTTGCCTCCTACGAGCAGTACTTC CASSLSVASYEQYF
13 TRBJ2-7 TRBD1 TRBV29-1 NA TGCAGCGTCAACTCGGACAGGGCCTACGAGCAGTACTTC CSVNSDRAYEQYF
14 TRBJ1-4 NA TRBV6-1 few TGTGCCAGCAGTGAACCCCAGGGGTATGAAAAACTGTTTTTT CASSEPQGYEKLFF
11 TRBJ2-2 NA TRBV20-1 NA TGCAGTGCTAGTCGGGGCGGGGAGCTGTTTTTT CSASRGGELFF
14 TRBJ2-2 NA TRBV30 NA TGTGCCCGAGCCCGACAGAGTAACACCGGGGAGCTGTTTTTT CARARQSNTGELFF
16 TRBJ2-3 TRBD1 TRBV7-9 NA TGTGCCAGCAGCCGCAGGGGGCCAGTTAGCACAGATACGCAGTATTTT CASSRRGPVSTDTQYF
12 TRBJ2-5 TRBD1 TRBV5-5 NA TGTGCCAGCTCCAGGGGGCGGGAGACCCAGTACTTC CASSRGRETQYF
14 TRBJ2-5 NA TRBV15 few TGTGCCACCAGCAGAGAATCCGGAGGAGAGACCCAGTACTTC CATSRESGGETQYF
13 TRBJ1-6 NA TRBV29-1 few TGCAGCGCCGCTCGGGACGGGGATTCACCCCTCCACTTT CSAARDGDSPLHF
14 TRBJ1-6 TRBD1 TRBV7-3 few TGTGCCAGCAGTAAAGGGGGCGGCGGTTCACCCCTCCACTTT CASSKGGGGSPLHF
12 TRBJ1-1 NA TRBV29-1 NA TGCAGCGTCTACCGAATGAACACTGAAGCTTTCTTT CSVYRMNTEAFF
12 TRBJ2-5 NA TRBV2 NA TGTGCCAGCGGCCGGGTCCAAGAGACCCAGTACTTC CASGRVQETQYF
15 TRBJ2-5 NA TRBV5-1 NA TGCGCCAGCAGCTTCACCGGCGTAGGTCAAGAGACCCAGTACTTC CASSFTGVGQETQYF
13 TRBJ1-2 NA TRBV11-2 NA TGTGCCAGCAGCTTGTCCCCAATGGTTGGCTACACCTTC CASSLSPMVGYTF
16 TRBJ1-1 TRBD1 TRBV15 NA TGTGCCACCAGCAGAGATCAATGGACAGGGAACACTGAAGCTTTCTTT CATSRDQWTGNTEAFF
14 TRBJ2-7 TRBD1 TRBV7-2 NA TGTGCCAGCAGCTTCCGGGACAGTTCCTACGAGCAGTACTTC CASSFRDSSYEQYF
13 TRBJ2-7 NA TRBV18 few TGTGCCAGCTCACCAGACGGGGACTTCGAGCAGTACTTC CASSPDGDFEQYF
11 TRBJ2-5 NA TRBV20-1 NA TGCAGTGCCCGGCCTCAAGAGACCCAGTACTTC CSARPQETQYF
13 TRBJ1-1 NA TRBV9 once TGTGCCAGCAGCGTAGCGATGAACACTGAAGCTTTCTTT CASSVAMNTEAFF
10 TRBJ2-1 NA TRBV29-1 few TGCAGCGTTGGATCCGATGAGCAGTTCTTC CSVGSDEQFF
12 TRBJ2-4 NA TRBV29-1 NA TGCAGCGTTGAAGTGGGGGACAACATTCAGTACTTC CSVEVGDNIQYF
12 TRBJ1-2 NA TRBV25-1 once TGTGCCAGCAGCGGACAATCAGGTGGCTACACCTTC CASSGQSGGYTF
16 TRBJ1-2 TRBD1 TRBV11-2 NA TGTGCCAGCAGCTTTGCCGGGACAGGGAGTGGAGGAGGCTACACCTTC CASSFAGTGSGGGYTF
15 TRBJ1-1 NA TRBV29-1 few TGCAGCGTTGAGGGTCGGGGAGGGAGGAACACTGAAGCTTTCTTT CSVEGRGGRNTEAFF
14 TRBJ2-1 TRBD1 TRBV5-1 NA TGCGCCAGCAGCTTCGACAGGGTAATCGATGAGCAGTTCTTC CASSFDRVIDEQFF
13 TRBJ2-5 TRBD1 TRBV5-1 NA TGCGCCAGTAGAGGGACAGGGCGAGAGACCCAGTACTTC CASRGTGRETQYF
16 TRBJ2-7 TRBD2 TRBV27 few TGTGCCAGCAGTTTGATGCCCGGGACTAGCAACGGCGAGCAGTACTTC CASSLMPGTSNGEQYF
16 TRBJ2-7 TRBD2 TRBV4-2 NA TGTGCCAGCAGCCATCAGACTAGCGGGGGTGGATACGAGCAGTACTTC CASSHQTSGGGYEQYF
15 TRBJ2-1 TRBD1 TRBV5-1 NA TGCGCCAGCAGCCCCGGACAGGGACGACCCCATGAGCAGTTCTTC CASSPGQGRPHEQFF
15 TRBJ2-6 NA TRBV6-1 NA TGTGCCAGCAATGAAGGGACGTCTGGGGCCAACGTCCTGACTTTC CASNEGTSGANVLTF
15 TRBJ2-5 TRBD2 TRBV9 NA TGTGCCAGCAGCGTCGGACTAGCGGGGGGAGAGACCCAGTACTTC CASSVGLAGGETQYF
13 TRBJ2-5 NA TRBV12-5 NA TGTGCTAGTGGTTTGAACAGCGAAGAGACCCAGTACTTC CASGLNSEETQYF
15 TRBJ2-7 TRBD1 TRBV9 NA TGTGCCAGCAGCAGAGGACAGGGGCGTTCCTACGAGCAGTACTTC CASSRGQGRSYEQYF
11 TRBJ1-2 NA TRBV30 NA TGTGCCTGGAGTGAGGAGGGTGGCTACACCTTC CAWSEEGGYTF
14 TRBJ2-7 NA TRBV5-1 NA TGCGCCAGCAGCTTGGGTGGACAGACCTACGAGCAGTACTTC CASSLGGQTYEQYF
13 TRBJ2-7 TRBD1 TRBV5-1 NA TGCGCCAGCAGCGCACAGGGGGTGGGCGAGCAGTACTTC CASSAQGVGEQYF
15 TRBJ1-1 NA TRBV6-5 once TGTGCCAGCACCGAATCCGGGACGGTGAACACTGAAGCTTTCTTT CASTESGTVNTEAFF
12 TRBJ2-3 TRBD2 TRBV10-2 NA TGCGCCAGCCAGCGGGACACAGATACGCAGTATTTT CASQRDTDTQYF
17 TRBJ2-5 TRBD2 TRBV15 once TGTGCCACCAGCAGATCACCGGGACTAGCGGGGGCGGGGACCCAGTACTTC CATSRSPGLAGAGTQYF
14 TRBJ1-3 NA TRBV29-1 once TGCAGCGCAACCTTAGACAGTGCTGGAAACACCATATATTTT CSATLDSAGNTIYF
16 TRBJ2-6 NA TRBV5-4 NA TGTGCCAGCAGCAGACGGACAGTCTCTGGGGCCAACGTCCTGACTTTC CASSRRTVSGANVLTF
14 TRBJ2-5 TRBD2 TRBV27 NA TGTGCCAGCAGTACTAGCGGGGTACCAGAGACCCAGTACTTC CASSTSGVPETQYF
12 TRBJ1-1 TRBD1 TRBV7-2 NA TGTGCCAGCAGCGGACAGGGAACTGAAGCTTTCTTT CASSGQGTEAFF
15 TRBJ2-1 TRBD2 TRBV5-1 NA TGCGCCAGCAAAAGCGGGGGCCTCCTGGTCGATGAGCAGTTCTTC CASKSGGLLVDEQFF
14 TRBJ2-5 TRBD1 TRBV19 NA TGTGCCAGTAGGGACAGGGGGCGCGGGGAGACCCAGTACTTC CASRDRGRGETQYF
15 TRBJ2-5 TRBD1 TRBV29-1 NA TGCAGCGCAAGACGGGGACAGGGAAGTACGTCGACCCAGTACTTC CSARRGQGSTSTQYF
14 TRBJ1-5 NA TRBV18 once TGTGCCAGCTCACCAGGGCAGGGCCAGGGCCCCCAGCATTTT CASSPGQGQGPQHF
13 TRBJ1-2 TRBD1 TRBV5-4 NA TGTGCCAGCAGGCAAGGCACAGGGGAGGGCTACACCTTC CASRQGTGEGYTF
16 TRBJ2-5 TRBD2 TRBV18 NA TGTGCCAGCTCACCACGGACTAGCGATCAATGGGAGACCCAGTACTTC CASSPRTSDQWETQYF
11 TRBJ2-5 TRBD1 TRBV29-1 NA TGCAGCATAACAGGGGTGGAGACCCAGTACTTC CSITGVETQYF
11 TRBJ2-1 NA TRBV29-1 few TGCAGCGTTGACCGGGGGAGTGAGCAGTTCTTC CSVDRGSEQFF